These T cell receptor beta chains were read from a single sample in a study of T cell responses to AZD1222 COVID-19 vaccine. Assay used: immunoSEQ multiplex PCR; TCRdb lists only in-frame clones, some missing. Found here are about 39,000 clones, roughly 88% of them singletons; the top ten hold 26%. This specimen consisted of peripheral blood, obtained 28 days after the second dose of the MenACWY control vaccine. Receptor source: an adult who received the MenACWY meningococcal vaccine as a control. Each CDR3 is given with its conserved first and last residue. Fields, in order: J gene, clone size, V gene, D gene, CDR3 protein, CDR3 DNA. The D gene is left open where the match is weak. Some rows have no size entry. The others give once, few or many, or a class for an expanded clone.

>TRBJ2-2|NA|TRBV25-1|NA
CASSDPRSRSTGELFF
TGTGCCAGCAGTGACCCACGGAGTCGAAGTACCGGGGAGCTGTTTTTT
>TRBJ2-3|NA|TRBV30|NA
CAWSVTPSSADTQYF
TGTGCCTGGAGTGTAACCCCCTCTAGCGCAGATACGCAGTATTTT
>TRBJ2-3|NA|TRBV4-1|NA
CASSPPSWGTDTQYF
TGCGCCAGCAGCCCTCCGTCATGGGGCACAGATACGCAGTATTTT
>TRBJ2-1|NA|TRBV12-3/TRBV12-4|TRBD1
CASSQGVGEQFF
TGTGCCAGCAGTCAGGGGGTTGGTGAGCAGTTCTTC
>TRBJ2-7|NA|TRBV6-1|NA
CASSEAIGTYEQYF
TGTGCCAGCAGTGAAGCGATAGGGACCTACGAGCAGTACTTC
>TRBJ2-5|NA|TRBV7-9|TRBD2
CASSSLAGSQETQYF
TGTGCCAGCAGCTCCTTAGCGGGGTCTCAAGAGACCCAGTACTTC
>TRBJ2-1|NA|TRBV11-2|TRBD2
CASSLVPSGGRYGNEQFF
TGTGCCAGCAGCTTAGTGCCCAGCGGGGGACGGTATGGGAATGAGCAGTTCTTC
>TRBJ2-7|few|TRBV11-3|NA
CASSRIPLSRSSRF
TGTGCCAGCAGCCGCATCCCCCTTAGTCGTAGCAGTAGGTTC
>TRBJ2-1|NA|TRBV9|NA
CASSVASSEQFF
TGTGCCAGCAGCGTAGCTAGTAGTGAGCAGTTCTTC
>TRBJ2-1|NA|TRBV3-1/TRBV3-2|NA
CASSRQGLARLSSYNEQFF
TGTGCCAGCAGCCGACAAGGGCTAGCGAGATTAAGCTCCTACAATGAGCAGTTCTTC